Below are 20 T cell receptor beta chains sequenced from a single sample in a study of T cell repertoires in cytomegalovirus infection. Each CDR3 protein gets one entry after TCRdb re-called the reads with MiXCR. The repertoire holds under 150,000 distinct CDR3 sequences, with 7.5% to 9% as singletons. The sample comprised PBMCs. The receptors here all came from a human donor in good health (CMV status not recorded). Some clones in this sample may be carry-over from other donors' samples.

The V and J genes are TRBV6-5 and TRBJ2-3; 8 bases agree with TRBD2. Germline V gene lookup returns CDR1 MNHEY and CDR2 SVGAGI. This CDR3 region has 14 residues. V lost 7 bases, J lost 4 bases, and 7 bases stayed unmatched. CDR3 nucleotide sequence: TGTGCCAGCAAACGCGGGGGGACGGCAGATACGCAGTATTTT. Translated, it gives CASKRGGTADTQYF.

This clonotype appeared many times. V gene TRBV7-2 combines with J gene TRBJ2-5; D gene unclear. This CDR3 region has 12 residues. Deletions cut 5 bases from V and 1 base from J, with 5 bases between. Germline-derived CDR1 and CDR2 are SGHTA and FQGNSA. CDR3 residues: CASSPPQETQYF. In DNA, the CDR3 is TGTGCCAGCAGCCCTCCCCAAGAGACCCAGTACTTC.

This clonotype was seen at least ten times. The V and J genes are TRBV7-2 and TRBJ2-7; TRBD2 aligns across 9 bases. Germline lookup yields CDR1 SGHTA and CDR2 FQGNSA. J gave up 3 bases and V 5 bases, and 8 bases lay outside the gene matches. The CDR3 is made up of 15 amino acids. The CDR3 DNA is TGTGCCAGCAGCCCCCAGGAGCGGGGGGACTACGAGCAGTACTTC. Residues: CASSPQERGDYEQYF.

This clonotype was seen more than once but under ten times. The CDR3 here is CSARRYKNTGELFF. The CDR3 DNA reads TGCAGTGCCCGCCGTTACAAGAACACCGGGGAGCTGTTTTTT. The rearrangement joins TRBV20-1 to TRBJ2-2; D gene ambiguous. Germline lookup yields CDR1 DFQATT and CDR2 SNEGSKA (reference sequence). With 6 bases removed from V and 1 base from J, the gap between germline ends came to 12 bases. The CDR3 spans 14 residues.

This clonotype was seen ten or more times. This rearrangement joins TRBV5-1 to TRBJ2-2, with 9 bases fitting TRBD1. CDR3 length: 16 residues. Germline V gene lookup returns CDR1 SGHRS and CDR2 YFSETQ. V was clipped by 5 bases and J by 6 bases; unmatched bases: 11. The CDR3 DNA sequence: TGCGCCAGCAGTATCCCGGGACAGGGAGTTGCCGGGGAGCTGTTTTTT. It encodes CASSIPGQGVAGELFF.

The CDR3 spells CSATQIDRGIRYEQYF. DNA of the CDR3: TGCAGTGCTACCCAGATCGACAGGGGTATTAGGTACGAGCAGTACTTC. J is TRBJ2-7 and V is TRBV20-1, with 8 bases identical to TRBD1. CDR1 is DFQATT and CDR2 is SNEGSKA in the germline V gene (reference sequence). This CDR3 is 16 amino acids long. After removal of 4 bases from V and 4 bases from J, the junction contained 15 bases not matched to a gene.

This clonotype was recorded only once. The CDR3 bases are TGTGCCAGCAGCCCCCTAGACCATGCTAACTATGGCTACACCTTC. It encodes CASSPLDHANYGYTF. This chain links TRBV9 with TRBJ1-2; D is undetermined. The CDR3 is 15 amino acids. V lost 4 bases, J lost 0 bases, and 13 bases lay in between. Germline V gives CDR1 SGDLS, CDR2 YYNGEE.

This clonotype was counted ten times or more. V and J are TRBV7-6 and TRBJ2-7, with TRBD1 identical over 7 bases. CDR1 is SGHVS and CDR2 is FNYEAQ in the germline V gene. The CDR3 runs 19 residues. J was trimmed by 0 bases and V by 2 bases; bases with no gene match: 16. Written as DNA, the CDR3 is TGTGCCAGCAGCTTACGCGATAACAAGGCGTGGACAGGCTCCTACGAGCAGTACTTC. Translation gives CASSLRDNKAWTGSYEQYF.

This clonotype was seen at least ten times. This chain joins TRBV20-1 and TRBJ2-7, with D perhaps matching TRBD2 (6 bases). CDR3 length equals 11 residues. Trimming pared 7 bases from V and 6 bases from J, leaving 13 bases between. The V gene's germline CDR1 is DFQATT and CDR2 SNEGSKA (reference sequence). The CDR3 loop reads CSVYAGIEQYF. As DNA, the CDR3 is TGCAGTGTTTATGCGGGGATCGAGCAGTACTTC.

Many counts were recorded for this clonotype. CDR3 coding DNA: TGTGCCAGCAGCTTAGGGGCTCTCGCTAACTATGGCTACACCTTC. It translates to CASSLGALANYGYTF. The chain recombines TRBV7-2 with TRBJ1-2; D is unclear. The germline V gene has CDR1 SGHTA and CDR2 FQGNSA. Trimming removed 1 base from V and 0 bases from J, with 9 bases in between. This CDR3 spans 15 amino acids.

This clonotype has ten or more counts. The chain couples TRBV29-1 to TRBJ2-7; no definite D call. The CDR3 contains 12 residues. Germline CDR1 reads SQVTM; CDR2 reads ANQGSEA. The ends were cut back, 1 base at V and 1 base at J, with 5 bases in the middle. The chain's CDR3 is CSVEGHSYEQYF. The DNA for the CDR3 is TGCAGCGTTGAAGGACATTCCTACGAGCAGTACTTC.

The table lists this clonotype with many counts. This rearrangement joins TRBV19 to TRBJ2-1; D ambiguous. CDR1 and CDR2 from the germline V gene are LNHDA and SQIVND (reference sequence). CDR3 size: 13 residues. Trimming cost V 2 bases and J 8 bases, with 10 bases left between them. The CDR3 protein is CASSIIGSDEQFF. The CDR3 DNA sequence: TGTGCCAGTAGTATAATAGGGTCGGATGAGCAGTTCTTC.

On this clonotype: This may arise from a read error, as a much more abundant clone is one base away. The rearrangement joins TRBV28 to TRBJ1-5; perhaps TRBD1 as D (6 bases). From germline, CDR1 is MDHEN and CDR2 SYDVKM. Trimming took 6 bases from V and 7 from J, leaving 16 bases between them. CDR3 size: 14 residues. The CDR3 DNA is TGTGCCAGCAGCCGGGACATGGGGCAGCAGCCCCAGCATTTT. Amino acid sequence: CASSRDMGQQPQHF.

In this sample, this clonotype turned up many times. J is TRBJ2-3 and V is TRBV7-9; 11 bases map to TRBD2. Trimming at V came to 5 bases and at J to 3 bases, leaving 13 bases not matched to a gene. The CDR3 has 18 amino acids. Germline V CDR1 and CDR2: SEHNR, FQNEAQ (reference sequence). CDR3 in DNA: TGTGCCAGCAGCACCCGGCGGCTAGCGGGGGGCCATACAGATACGCAGTATTTT. Its protein is CASSTRRLAGGHTDTQYF.

At least ten counts were recorded for this clonotype. This sequence joins TRBV7-8 and TRBJ1-1, with a tentative D call TRBD1 (6 bases). Germline loops: CDR1 SGHVS, CDR2 FQNEAQ. The V end lost 4 bases, the J end lost 1 base, and 10 bases lay between the germline ends. The CDR3 spans 14 residues. This CDR3 reads CASSSGQTNTEAFF. The DNA for the CDR3 is TGTGCCAGCAGCTCCGGACAGACGAACACTGAAGCTTTCTTT.

This clonotype was seen only a few times. DNA for the CDR3: TGTGCCAGTAGTTCAGGACAGCTGAATGAAAAACTGTTTTTT. It yields the protein CASSSGQLNEKLFF. This chain connects TRBV19 to TRBJ1-4, with D possibly being TRBD1 (6 bases). Per germline, CDR1 LNHDA and CDR2 SQIVND (reference sequence). The CDR3 sequence is 14 residues long. The V gene lost 5 bases and the J gene lost 5 bases, with 12 bases spanning the gap. Drawing the rest from reference TRBV19 and TRBJ1-4, the complete variable domain is DGGITQSPKYLFRKEGQNVTLSCEQNLNHDAMYWYRQDPGQGLRLIYYSQIVNDFQKGDIAEGYSVSREKKESFPLTVTSAQKNPTAFYLCASSSGQLNEKLFFGSGTQLSVL.

This clonotype was seen many times. V gene TRBV7-6 combines with J gene TRBJ2-5; tentatively, D is TRBD2 (5 bases). This CDR3 is built from 15 residues. Trimming pared 7 bases from V and 0 bases from J, leaving 15 bases between. Germline V lookup: CDR1 SGHVS, CDR2 FNYEAQ. In DNA, the CDR3 is TGTGCCAGCACCCGAGGGCTGACGTACCAAGAGACCCAGTACTTC. Translated: CASTRGLTYQETQYF.

This clonotype has at least ten counts. The gene calls are TRBV7-2 and TRBJ1-4; unclear D gene. The length of the CDR3 is 13 residues. V lost 3 bases to trimming and J lost 8 bases, with 10 bases between them. Looked up from germline, CDR1 is SGHTA and CDR2 is FQGNSA. CDR3 sequence (DNA): TGTGCCAGCAGCTTTGGGCCTATCGAAAAACTGTTTTTT. Its protein product is CASSFGPIEKLFF.

The rearrangement joins TRBV19 to TRBJ2-3; TRBD2 aligns across 12 bases. The CDR3 runs 16 residues. The V gene's germline CDR1 is LNHDA and CDR2 SQIVND (reference sequence). V lost 5 bases, J lost 6 bases, and 9 bases stayed unmatched. The CDR3 protein is CASSLGLAGNGDTQYF. In nucleotides, the CDR3 is TGTGCCAGTAGTTTAGGACTAGCGGGGAATGGGGATACGCAGTATTTT.

The rearrangement uses TRBV20-1 and TRBJ1-1; the D is unclear. V was shortened by 1 base and J by 1 base, with 13 bases between the two germline ends. Germline CDR1 is DFQATT and CDR2 is SNEGSKA (reference sequence). CDR3 length: 15 residues. CDR3 coding DNA: TGCAGTGCTAGAGTGGGGAGCTCTGGGAACACTGAAGCTTTCTTT. Translated: CSARVGSSGNTEAFF.